What follows are 30 T cell receptor beta chains derived from one specimen sequenced in a study of CD8+ T cells in alopecia areata. Sequencing used cDNA as its template, made by extracting RNA and reverse transcribing it. Using immunoSEQ multiplex PCR, the repertoire was profiled, and TCRdb retains in-frame clones only, with some absent. Of some 150,000 clones listed, roughly 86% were seen once; the top ten hold roughly an eighth. The treatment was: oral pan-JAK inhibitor, 5-10 mg twice daily. Sequences were derived from CD8+ T cells sorted from blood, sampled at week 4, from a patient treated with tofacitinib. The receptor source for this set is a human donor with alopecia areata.

This chain uses TRBV14 with TRBJ2-7; 7 bases are a match to TRBD1. Germline trimming cut 2 bases from V and 1 base from J; bases unmatched to any gene: 14. The CDR3 contains 18 residues. The germline V gene has CDR1 SGHDN and CDR2 FVKESK. In nucleotides, the CDR3 is TGTGCCAGCAGCCAATCTTGGGCCCACGCGGACAGGTCCTACGAGCAGTACTTC. The encoded protein is CASSQSWAHADRSYEQYF.

The J gene is TRBJ1-1, the V gene TRBV2, with D tentatively TRBD1 (5 bases). V lost 10 bases, J lost 7 bases, and 16 bases lay in between. The germline CDR1 and CDR2 sequences are SNHLY and FYNNEI. The CDR3 totals 12 residues. CDR3 nucleotide sequence: TGTGCCATTCCGTCCGTCGGGGGTGAAGCTTTCTTT. This encodes CAIPSVGGEAFF.

V gene TRBV29-1 combines with J gene TRBJ1-2; TRBD1 agrees at 9 bases. V was clipped by 6 bases and J by 8 bases; unmatched bases: 10. Germline CDR1 and CDR2: SQVTM and ANQGSEA. CDR3 length: 13 amino acids. CDR3 coding DNA: TGCAGCGTCATGGGACAGGGAGAGGGAGGCTACACCTTC. Its protein product is CSVMGQGEGGYTF.

This chain uses TRBV13 with TRBJ2-1; D might be TRBD2 (6 bases). This CDR3 has 15 amino acids. CDR1 and CDR2 (germline): PRHDT, FYEKMQ (reference sequence). Trimming stripped 2 bases from V and 3 bases from J, with 11 bases between. In DNA, the CDR3 is TGTGCCAGCAGCTTACAACGGGGGTTCTACAATGAGCAGTTCTTC. Its protein product is CASSLQRGFYNEQFF.

The chain employs TRBV7-6 and TRBJ2-2; D gene uncertain. The germline V and J ends were trimmed by 1 base and 6 bases, with 3 bases remaining between them. The CDR3 spans 12 residues. In germline, CDR1 is SGHVS, CDR2 FNYEAQ. CDR3 bases: TGTGCCAGCAGCTTAGGGGCCGGGGAGCTGTTTTTT. Amino acid sequence: CASSLGAGELFF.

By share of the sample, this clone is medium-sized. The chain joins TRBV11-2 to TRBJ1-1; D gene unclear. Germline V gene data show CDR1 as SGHAT and CDR2 as FQNNGV. V lost 0 bases and J 1 base, leaving 12 bases between the germline ends. The CDR3 covers 16 residues. CDR3 in amino acids: CASSLDQPFSNTEAFF. The CDR3 nucleotides read TGTGCCAGCAGCTTAGATCAACCCTTCTCGAACACTGAAGCTTTCTTT.

The CDR3, as DNA: TGCAGCGTTGAAGATCTTGATAGTGCGGATGAGCAGTTCTTC. This encodes CSVEDLDSADEQFF. This chain connects TRBV29-1 to TRBJ2-1; unclear D gene. V lost 0 bases and J 8 bases, leaving 14 bases between the germline ends. Germline CDR1 and CDR2: SQVTM and ANQGSEA. This CDR3 contains 14 residues.

CDR3 region: CASAYSSGANEQFF. DNA for the CDR3: TGTGCCAGCGCATACTCGTCAGGGGCGAATGAGCAGTTCTTC. The chain joins TRBV6-4 to TRBJ2-1; tentative D call: TRBD1 (6 bases). The V gene lost 8 bases and the J gene lost 7 bases, with 18 bases spanning the gap. Germline CDR1 and CDR2: MRHNA and SNTAGT. The CDR3 consists of 14 residues.

This clone was recorded only once. The J gene is TRBJ1-1, the V gene TRBV25-1, with D uncertain. V was cut by 8 bases and J by 5 bases, with 9 bases left in between. There are 11 residues in the CDR3. Germline CDR1 and CDR2: MGHDK and SYGVNS. The CDR3 region has the DNA TGTGCCAGCGCCAAGGAGACTGAAGCTTTCTTT. Protein: CASAKETEAFF.

This rearrangement joins TRBV19 to TRBJ2-7; no clear D. This CDR3 contains 14 residues. In germline, CDR1 is LNHDA, CDR2 SQIVND (reference sequence). Trimming pared 7 bases from V and 1 base from J, leaving 14 bases between. The CDR3: CASTPGFGSYEQYF. The CDR3, as DNA: TGTGCCAGTACCCCAGGTTTTGGGTCCTACGAGCAGTACTTC.

This chain joins TRBV30 and TRBJ2-7; D is unresolved. The CDR3 length is 11 residues. V was pared by 4 bases and J by 5 bases, with 9 bases between. The V gene's germline CDR1 is GTSNPN and CDR2 SVGIG (reference sequence). CDR3 amino acids: CAWKKWHEQYF. The DNA for the CDR3 is TGTGCCTGGAAAAAGTGGCACGAGCAGTACTTC.

The chain joins TRBV7-9 to TRBJ2-2, with 7 nucleotides matching TRBD1. CDR1 and CDR2 (germline): SEHNR, FQNEAQ (reference sequence). V gave up 4 bases and J gave up 0 bases; unmatched junction bases: 2. The length of the CDR3 is 15 residues. CDR3 sequence (DNA): TGTGCCAGCAGCTCCGGGACAGCGAACACCGGGGAGCTGTTTTTT. Amino acids: CASSSGTANTGELFF.

The J gene is TRBJ2-1, the V gene TRBV27; the match to TRBD2 covers 8 bases. Germline CDR1 reads MNHEY; CDR2 reads SMNVEV (reference sequence). The CDR3 is 16 amino acids. J gave up 4 bases and V 2 bases, and 7 bases lay outside the gene matches. CDR3 sequence: CASSLGFSGTYNEQFF. CDR3 coding DNA: TGTGCCAGCAGTTTAGGGTTTAGCGGGACATACAATGAGCAGTTCTTC.

The rearrangement joins TRBV4-2 to TRBJ1-5; D not certain. Germline CDR1 reads LGHNA; CDR2 reads YNFKEQ. The CDR3 is 15 residues long. Deletions cut 0 bases from V and 7 bases from J, with 13 bases between. CDR3 DNA: TGTGCCAGCAGCCAAGATCGGGAGGGCGAACAGCCCCAGCATTTT. This translates into CASSQDREGEQPQHF.

This chain joins TRBV27 and TRBJ2-7; D remains ambiguous. The germline V gene encodes CDR1 MNHEY and CDR2 SMNVEV (reference sequence). This CDR3 contains 15 residues. Trimming removed 0 bases at V and 0 bases at J, with 9 bases between. This CDR3 is CASSLSDGRSYEQYF. Written as DNA, the CDR3 is TGTGCCAGCAGTTTATCGGACGGGCGCTCCTACGAGCAGTACTTC.

This clone was seen only once. Other nucleotide sequences in the sample specify the same CDR3. In DNA form, the CDR3 reads TGTGCCAGCAGTCCGTCCTACAATGAGCAGTTCTTC. Translated: CASSPSYNEQFF. V is TRBV6-5 and J is TRBJ2-1; no definite D call. Germline assignment: CDR1 MNHEY and CDR2 SVGAGI. The CDR3 loop spans 12 amino acids. V dropped 5 bases and J dropped 1 base, with 3 bases sitting between them.

The chain combines TRBV27 with TRBJ2-1; the match to TRBD2 covers 13 bases. Germline lookup yields CDR1 MNHEY and CDR2 SMNVEV (reference sequence). The CDR3 contains 15 residues. V shed 10 bases, J shed 9 bases, and the junction held 12 bases outside the gene matches. DNA of the CDR3: TGTGCCACCGCTGGACTAGCGGGAGTCGAGGGTGAGCAGTTCTTC. This codes for CATAGLAGVEGEQFF.

This clone was seen a single time. The chain links TRBV27 to TRBJ2-1; D possibly corresponds to TRBD1 (6 bases). This CDR3 is 15 amino acids long. V lost 6 bases, J lost 1 base, and 13 bases lay in between. Germline loops: CDR1 MNHEY, CDR2 SMNVEV (reference sequence). The CDR3 is CASSTQGSSYNEQFF. The CDR3 bases are TGTGCCAGCAGCACACAGGGTTCGTCCTACAATGAGCAGTTCTTC.

The V and J genes are TRBV7-9 and TRBJ2-1; TRBD2 matches 10 bases. V was pared by 4 bases and J by 3 bases, with 0 bases of the junction left unmatched. This CDR3 has 14 residues. The germline V gene encodes CDR1 SEHNR and CDR2 FQNEAQ (reference sequence). The CDR3 coding sequence is TGTGCCAGCAGCTCTAGCGGGAGCTACAATGAGCAGTTCTTC. Amino acid sequence: CASSSSGSYNEQFF.

V gene TRBV2 combines with J gene TRBJ2-7; D gene uncertain. The germline V gene encodes CDR1 SNHLY and CDR2 FYNNEI. The germline V and J ends were trimmed by 1 base and 11 bases, with 15 bases remaining between them. This CDR3 has 13 amino acids. CDR3 in amino acids: CASSEGFGSKEYF. The CDR3 nucleotides are TGTGCCAGCAGTGAAGGGTTCGGGTCCAAGGAGTACTTC.

V gene TRBV4-1 combines with J gene TRBJ1-2; D might be TRBD1 (5 bases). The CDR3 consists of 18 residues. Germline loops: CDR1 MGHRA, CDR2 YSYEKL. V dropped 7 bases and J dropped 4 bases, with 28 bases sitting between them. The CDR3 DNA reads as TGCGCCAGCACCAGCAACACAAGGGGAGGAGTGTTTGGCTATGGCTACACCTTC. Translation gives CASTSNTRGGVFGYGYTF.

The V gene is TRBV6-6, the J gene TRBJ1-6; D is unresolved. This CDR3 has 14 amino acids. Trimming left V 5 bases short and J 4 bases short, with 9 bases between. The germline CDR1 and CDR2 sequences are MNHNY and SVGAGI (reference sequence). This chain's CDR3 is CASSPGVYNSPLHF. CDR3 DNA sequence: TGTGCCAGCAGTCCCGGAGTATATAATTCACCCCTCCACTTT.

The chain is built from TRBV27 and TRBJ1-4; tentatively, D is TRBD1 (6 bases). Germline assignment: CDR1 MNHEY and CDR2 SMNVEV (reference sequence). This CDR3 comprises 15 residues. The ends were cut back, 3 bases at V and 0 bases at J, with 8 bases in the middle. The CDR3 region is CASSFEGATNEKLFF. As DNA, the CDR3 is TGTGCCAGCAGTTTCGAGGGGGCAACTAATGAAAAACTGTTTTTT.

The chain uses TRBV29-1 and TRBJ2-7, with D perhaps matching TRBD1 (6 bases). V was clipped by 4 bases and J by 1 base, with 11 bases between them. The CDR3 covers 13 residues. The germline V gene encodes CDR1 SQVTM and CDR2 ANQGSEA. In DNA, the CDR3 is TGCAGCGTTGTGACAGGTGAATCCTACGAGCAGTACTTC. This encodes CSVVTGESYEQYF.

The chain joins TRBV29-1 to TRBJ2-3; TRBD1 matches at 7 bases. The germline V gene has CDR1 SQVTM and CDR2 ANQGSEA. With 0 bases clipped from V and 3 bases from J, the junction kept 12 bases outside the gene matches. The CDR3 consists of 17 residues. CDR3 DNA: TGCAGCGTTGAAGATGGGATAGGGGGCCTAGGGACAGATACGCAGTATTTT. It codes for CSVEDGIGGLGTDTQYF.

V and J are TRBV10-3 and TRBJ2-1; the D gene is possibly TRBD2 (6 bases). V was pared by 6 bases and J by 4 bases, with 19 bases between. The germline V gene encodes CDR1 ENHRY and CDR2 SYGVKD. The CDR3 runs 16 residues. The CDR3 sequence: CAISDTLAKPYNEQFF. The CDR3 coding sequence is TGTGCCATCAGCGACACCCTAGCGAAACCTTACAATGAGCAGTTCTTC.

The chain employs TRBV5-6 and TRBJ1-2; D remains ambiguous. Germline V gene data show CDR1 as SGHDT and CDR2 as YYEEEE. The CDR3 is 11 residues long. Trimming stripped 4 bases from V and 5 bases from J, with 6 bases between. The DNA for the CDR3 is TGTGCCAGCAGCCAAAAATATGGCTACACCTTC. Its translation: CASSQKYGYTF.

The V and J genes are TRBV25-1 and TRBJ2-2; perhaps TRBD2 as D (6 bases). V gave up 5 bases and J gave up 0 bases, with 13 bases separating them. The CDR3 is 16 amino acids. CDR1 and CDR2 from the germline V gene are MGHDK and SYGVNS. CDR3 protein: CASSFRENTNTGELFF. As DNA, the CDR3 is TGTGCCAGCAGTTTCCGGGAGAACACGAACACCGGGGAGCTGTTTTTT.

V gene TRBV4-1 combines with J gene TRBJ2-4; D may correspond to TRBD1 or TRBD2 (6 bases each). This CDR3 is built from 14 residues. Germline loops: CDR1 MGHRA, CDR2 YSYEKL. Trimming took off 2 bases at V and 5 bases at J, with 10 bases between the two ends. Written as DNA, the CDR3 is TGCGCCAGCAGCCAACGGGGGCAGGAAAACATTCAGTACTTC. Translated, it gives CASSQRGQENIQYF.

The V gene is TRBV4-1, the J gene TRBJ1-3, with D unresolved. V dropped 0 bases and J dropped 0 bases, with 6 bases sitting between them. CDR1 and CDR2 from the germline V gene are MGHRA and YSYEKL. The CDR3 spans 15 residues. The CDR3 DNA is TGCGCCAGCAGCCAAGAAGGCCGCTCTGGAAACACCATATATTTT. Translating it yields CASSQEGRSGNTIYF.